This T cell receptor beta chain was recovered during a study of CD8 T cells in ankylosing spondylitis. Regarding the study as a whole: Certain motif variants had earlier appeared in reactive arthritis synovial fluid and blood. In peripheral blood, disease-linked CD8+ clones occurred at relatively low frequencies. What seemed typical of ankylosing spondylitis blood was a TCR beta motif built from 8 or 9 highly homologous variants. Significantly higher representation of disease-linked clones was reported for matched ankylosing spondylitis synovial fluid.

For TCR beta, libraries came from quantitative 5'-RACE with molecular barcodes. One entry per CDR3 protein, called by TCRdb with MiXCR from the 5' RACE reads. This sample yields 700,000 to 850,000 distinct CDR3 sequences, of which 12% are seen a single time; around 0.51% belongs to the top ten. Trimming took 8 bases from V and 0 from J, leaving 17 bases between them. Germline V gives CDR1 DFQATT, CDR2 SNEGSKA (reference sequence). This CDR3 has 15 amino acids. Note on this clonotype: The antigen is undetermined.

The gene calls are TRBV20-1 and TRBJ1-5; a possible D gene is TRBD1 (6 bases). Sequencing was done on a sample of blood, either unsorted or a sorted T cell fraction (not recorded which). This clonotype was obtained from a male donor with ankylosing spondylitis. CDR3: CSTLGTRDSNQPQHF. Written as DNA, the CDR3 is TGCAGTACACTTGGGACAAGAGATAGCAATCAGCCCCAGCATTTT.